The rows below give T cell receptor beta chains drawn from one sample of a study of long-term antiretroviral therapy in people with HIV. Assay: immunoSEQ multiplex PCR; the TCRdb copy retains only in-frame clones and omits some. This sample carries about 36,000 clones, about 94% of them seen once, and the ten largest clones take roughly 3.6%. Sequenced here: unsorted PBMCs, sampled 4.1 years after starting antiretroviral therapy. These receptors all stem from a woman aged 45-59 years with HIV. Each CDR3 is given with its conserved first and last residue. A D gene is named only where the DNA matches it firmly. For some rows the clone size is stated as once, few or many, or as a class when expanded; others skip it.

D gene,J gene,V gene,clone size,CDR3 length,CDR3 protein,CDR3 DNA
.,TRBJ2-2,TRBV11-1,.,15,CASSLRQSDTGELFF,TGTGCCAGCAGCTTACGACAGAGCGACACCGGGGAGCTGTTTTTT
.,TRBJ2-7,TRBV9,.,15,CASSVGGTSSYEQYF,TGTGCCAGCAGCGTAGGCGGGACATCTTCCTACGAGCAGTACTTC
.,TRBJ1-5,TRBV2,.,14,CASIPGDSNQPQHF,TGTGCCAGCATCCCAGGGGATAGCAATCAGCCCCAGCATTTT
.,TRBJ1-3,TRBV27,.,13,CASSLYNGNTIYF,TGTGCCAGCAGCTTATATAATGGAAACACCATATATTTT
.,TRBJ2-5,TRBV18,.,14,CASSPQETQETQYF,TGTGCCAGCTCACCTCAGGAGACCCAAGAGACCCAGTACTTC
.,TRBJ2-3,TRBV4-2,.,14,CASSQVGGTDTQYF,TGTGCCAGCAGCCAAGTCGGGGGCACAGATACGCAGTATTTT
.,TRBJ1-2,TRBV5-1,once,15,CASSLVVSGSYGYTF,TGCGCCAGCAGCTTGGTCGTCTCAGGGAGCTATGGCTACACCTTC
.,TRBJ1-6,TRBV2,.,15,CASSETQRGWSPLHF,TGTGCCAGCAGTGAGACACAAAGGGGATGGTCACCCCTCCACTTT
TRBD1,TRBJ2-7,TRBV7-8,.,14,CASSSGTGYYEQYF,TGTGCCAGCAGCTCCGGGACAGGGTACTACGAGCAGTACTTC
.,TRBJ2-7,TRBV9,.,15,CASSATSVEPYEQYF,TGTGCCAGCAGCGCTACGTCCGTTGAGCCCTACGAGCAGTACTTC
TRBD2,TRBJ2-5,TRBV7-3,once,14,CASSAGLAGETQYF,TGTGCCAGCAGTGCGGGACTAGCAGGGGAGACCCAGTACTTC
.,TRBJ1-2,TRBV10-3,.,13,CAISDSGAGGYTF,TGTGCCATCAGTGATTCAGGGGCGGGTGGCTACACCTTC
.,TRBJ1-1,TRBV5-1,.,13,CASSLDTLTEAFF,TGCGCCAGCAGCTTGGACACGTTAACAGAAGCTTTCTTT
.,TRBJ2-7,TRBV7-2,.,13,CASSLPASHEQYF,TGTGCCAGCAGCTTACCGGCCTCCCACGAGCAGTACTTC
.,TRBJ1-2,TRBV7-9,.,14,CASRGAELGYGYTF,TGTGCCAGCAGGGGGGCAGAGTTGGGCTATGGCTACACCTTC
TRBD1,TRBJ2-7,TRBV5-1,.,16,CASSLAGTGVMGEQYF,TGCGCCAGCAGCTTGGCCGGGACAGGGGTGATGGGCGAGCAGTACTTC
.,TRBJ1-2,TRBV7-2,.,15,CASSIGRGGSYGYTF,TGTGCCAGCAGTATAGGGCGGGGAGGGAGCTATGGCTACACCTTC
TRBD2,TRBJ2-3,TRBV7-2,.,14,CASSSSGGKDTQYF,TGTGCCAGCAGCTCTAGCGGGGGCAAAGATACGCAGTATTTT
TRBD1,TRBJ2-7,TRBV6-5,few,15,CASSIETGGLYEQYF,TGTGCCAGCAGTATAGAGACAGGGGGCCTTTACGAGCAGTACTTC
.,TRBJ1-3,TRBV7-2,.,15,CASSLVAGVGNTIYF,TGTGCCAGCAGCTTGGTGGCAGGCGTTGGAAACACCATATATTTT
.,TRBJ2-7,TRBV6-5,.,11,CASRRGYEQYF,TGTGCCAGCAGGAGGGGCTACGAGCAGTACTTC
.,TRBJ1-5,TRBV29-1,.,13,CSVGTAYNQPQHF,TGCAGCGTTGGGACAGCCTACAATCAGCCCCAGCATTTT
.,TRBJ2-6,TRBV11-2,.,15,CASSTTGTGANVLTF,TGTGCCAGCAGCACGACAGGTACTGGGGCCAACGTCCTGACTTTC
TRBD1,TRBJ1-4,TRBV5-6,.,17,CASSWTGGGKTNEKLFF,TGTGCCAGCAGTTGGACAGGGGGCGGAAAAACTAATGAAAAACTGTTTTTT
.,TRBJ2-1,TRBV29-1,.,12,CSVVGQGNEQFF,TGCAGCGTTGTGGGTCAAGGGAATGAGCAGTTCTTC
.,TRBJ2-7,TRBV4-1,.,14,CASSPRPGSYEQYF,TGCGCCAGCAGCCCAAGGCCGGGCTCCTACGAGCAGTACTTC
TRBD1,TRBJ1-1,TRBV2,.,16,CASSDFRTGANTEAFF,TGTGCCAGCAGTGATTTCCGGACAGGGGCGAACACTGAAGCTTTCTTT
TRBD2,TRBJ2-1,TRBV7-9,.,16,CASSPGLAGGNNEQFF,TGTGCCAGCAGCCCGGGACTAGCGGGGGGAAACAATGAGCAGTTCTTC
.,TRBJ1-1,TRBV29-1,.,12,CSVVQGKTEAFF,TGCAGCGTTGTACAGGGTAAAACTGAAGCTTTCTTT
TRBD1,TRBJ2-7,TRBV5-5,.,16,CASSPVWDRRVYEQYF,TGTGCCAGCAGCCCTGTTTGGGACAGGAGAGTCTACGAGCAGTACTTC
.,TRBJ2-4,TRBV10-3,once,15,CAISVLQSPKNIQYF,TGTGCCATCAGTGTCTTACAGTCTCCCAAAAACATTCAGTACTTC
TRBD1,TRBJ1-1,TRBV7-3,.,16,CASSHPAGGRNTEAFF,TGTGCCAGCAGCCACCCAGCAGGGGGCCGGAACACTGAAGCTTTCTTT